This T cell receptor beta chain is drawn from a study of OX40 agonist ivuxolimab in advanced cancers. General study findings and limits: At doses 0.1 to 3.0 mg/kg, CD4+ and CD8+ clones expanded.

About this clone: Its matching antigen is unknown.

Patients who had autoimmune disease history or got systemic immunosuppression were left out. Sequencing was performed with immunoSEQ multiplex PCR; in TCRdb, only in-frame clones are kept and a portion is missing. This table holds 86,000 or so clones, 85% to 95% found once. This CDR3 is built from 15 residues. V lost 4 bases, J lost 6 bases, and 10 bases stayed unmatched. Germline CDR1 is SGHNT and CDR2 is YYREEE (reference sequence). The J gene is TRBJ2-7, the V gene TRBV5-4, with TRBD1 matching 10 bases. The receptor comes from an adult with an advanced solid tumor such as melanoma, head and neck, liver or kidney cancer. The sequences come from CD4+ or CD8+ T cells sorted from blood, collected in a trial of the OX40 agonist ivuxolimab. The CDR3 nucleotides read TGTGCCAGCAGCGGGCCCCGGGACAGGGGATCCGAGCAGTACTTC. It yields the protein CASSGPRDRGSEQYF.